These 7 T cell receptor beta chains originate from one sample sequenced in a study of regulatory T cells in long-lasting Graves disease. With iRepertoire HTBI primers and Arm-PCR of CDR3 regions, TCR beta libraries were built. Via MiXCR, TCRdb re-called the multiplex PCR reads, giving one row per CDR3 protein. The table lists around 330,000 distinct CDR3 sequences, 18% of them singletons. Time point given: newly diagnosed GD, antithyroid drugs for less than 3 months. Preparation of the TCR library used RNA extracted from PBMCs. This material consisted of peripheral blood mononuclear cells (PBMCs), taken at new diagnosis, from a patient treated with antithyroid drugs. Receptor source: a female donor with Graves disease.

This clonotype was counted ten times or more. The chain employs TRBV7-6 and TRBJ2-5; D might be TRBD2 (5 bases). CDR1 is SGHVS, CDR2 FNYEAQ, per germline. The CDR3 is 16 amino acids. Trimming removed 0 bases at V and 2 bases at J, with 13 bases between. The CDR3 here is CASSLAGVRTQETQYF. CDR3 nucleotide sequence: TGTGCCAGCAGCTTAGCAGGCGTCAGGACTCAAGAGACCCAGTACTTC.

This clonotype was counted many times. The chain recombines TRBV12-3 or TRBV12-4 with TRBJ2-7; 9 positions match TRBD2. Losses at the gene ends were 3 bases for V and 3 bases for J; bases not matched to a gene: 3. The CDR3 contains 14 residues. CDR3 nucleotides: TGTGCCAGCAGTTTTGGGCGGGGGGGCTACGAGCAGTACTTC. Translating it yields CASSFGRGGYEQYF.

Only a few counts were recorded for this clonotype. A far larger clone is one base from this, pointing to a likely read error. The chain employs TRBV11-2 and TRBJ2-1, with D unclear. The tail of the sequence fits TRBJ1-1 better, so the J call may be wrong. The CDR3 spans 13 residues. Germline V gives CDR1 SGHAT, CDR2 FQNNGV. The CDR3 protein is CATRQQSNTEAFF. The CDR3 DNA follows: TGTGCCACACGTCAACAGTCGAACACTGAAGCTTTCTTT.

Note on this clonotype: A far larger clone is only one base removed, so a read error is likely. CDR3 protein: CASRMGIGSAYNEQFF. The CDR3 bases are TGTGCCAGCAGAATGGGTATCGGAAGCGCCTACAATGAGCAGTTCTTC. The chain carries TRBV9 and TRBJ2-1; no firm D call. The CDR3 loop spans 16 amino acids. V was pared by 5 bases and J by 2 bases, with 17 bases between. From germline, CDR1 is SGDLS and CDR2 YYNGEE.

This clonotype occurred many times. The J gene is TRBJ2-1, the V gene TRBV20-1; D unclear. Germline assignment: CDR1 DFQATT and CDR2 SNEGSKA (reference sequence). Trimming pared 5 bases from V and 5 bases from J, leaving 10 bases between. The CDR3 consists of 12 residues. CDR3 nucleotides: TGCAGTGCTGACAAATCTGACAATGAGCAGTTCTTC. Its translation is CSADKSDNEQFF.

This clonotype was recorded many times. This chain joins TRBV20-1 and TRBJ2-5; TRBD1 aligns across 7 bases. The CDR3 consists of 14 residues. Germline CDR1 and CDR2: DFQATT and SNEGSKA (reference sequence). The V gene end was trimmed by 0 bases and the J gene end by 4 bases; junction bases not matched to a gene: 5. As DNA, the CDR3 is TGCAGTGCTAGAGAAGGGGGCGAGAGAGAGACCCAGTACTTC. Protein sequence: CSAREGGERETQYF.

Ten or more counts support this clonotype. The chain employs TRBV28 and TRBJ1-2; D may be TRBD1 (5 bases). The germline V gene encodes CDR1 MDHEN and CDR2 SYDVKM. The V and J ends lost 4 bases and 2 bases respectively, with 17 bases between them. CDR3 length: 16 residues. The CDR3 bases are TGTGCCAGCAGTTCTCCGAGGGGAATAGGGAACTATGGCTACACCTTC. Translating gives CASSSPRGIGNYGYTF.